A single sample is the source of the 18 T cell receptor beta chains below, sequenced in a study of blood T cell repertoires in COVID-19. Profiled with immunoSEQ multiplex PCR; TCRdb holds only in-frame clones, not every one. This repertoire shows fewer than 35,000 clones, approximately 92% found once; its top ten account for 25% to 35%. Sequenced material: peripheral blood. These receptors were collected from a man older than 75 with acute or convalescent COVID-19.

The table lists this clone with a count of one. This chain joins TRBV9 and TRBJ2-1; 13 bases fit TRBD2. Germline loops: CDR1 SGDLS, CDR2 YYNGEE. The J segment lost 9 bases and the V segment lost 2 bases, leaving 5 bases of the junction unmatched. This CDR3 has 15 amino acids. Here the CDR3 reads CASSVGTSGAREQFF. DNA for the CDR3: TGTGCCAGCAGCGTCGGGACTAGCGGGGCCCGTGAGCAGTTCTTC.

The rearrangement joins TRBV6-6 to TRBJ2-3, with D maybe TRBD2 (6 bases). Germline V gives CDR1 MNHNY, CDR2 SVGAGI (reference sequence). Trimming took 3 bases from V and 6 from J, leaving 10 bases between them. The CDR3 is made up of 13 amino acids. DNA of the CDR3: TGTGCCAGCAGTTATGCGGGGCTGGATACGCAGTATTTT. It translates to CASSYAGLDTQYF.

A remark on this clone: The sample holds other DNA sequences that translate to the same CDR3. The CDR3 protein is CASSPRQGATNEKLFF. CDR3 bases: TGTGCCAGCAGCCCTAGACAGGGGGCAACTAATGAAAAACTGTTTTTT. The chain carries TRBV14 and TRBJ1-4; 9 bases agree with TRBD1. Germline CDR1 is SGHDN and CDR2 is FVKESK. The length of the CDR3 is 16 residues. Losses at the gene ends were 4 bases for V and 0 bases for J; bases not matched to a gene: 3.

This chain uses TRBV9 with TRBJ2-5; D might be TRBD1 (5 bases). CDR1 is SGDLS and CDR2 is YYNGEE in the germline V gene. Trimming shortened V by 3 bases and J by 2 bases, and 17 bases separated the two germline ends. The CDR3 is made up of 16 amino acids. CDR3 sequence: CASSAHIGDSQETQYF. CDR3 bases: TGTGCCAGCAGCGCTCATATCGGTGACAGTCAAGAGACCCAGTACTTC.

This chain links TRBV7-2 with TRBJ2-3; TRBD2 aligns across 7 bases. The germline CDR1 and CDR2 sequences are SGHTA and FQGNSA. Trimming at V came to 1 base and at J to 3 bases, leaving 10 bases not matched to a gene. The CDR3 sequence is 17 residues long. The CDR3 bases are TGTGCCAGCAGCTTAGTGGGGGGGGGAAAAGGGACAGATACGCAGTATTTT. Translation: CASSLVGGGKGTDTQYF.

This clone was counted once. The V gene is TRBV6-5, the J gene TRBJ1-2; TRBD1 matches at 8 bases. V lost 8 bases, J lost 5 bases, and 7 bases stayed unmatched. CDR1 and CDR2 (germline): MNHEY, SVGAGI. The CDR3 consists of 13 residues. CDR3 in DNA: TGTGCCAGCCGTCCGGACAGGGAGTATGGCTACACCTTC. Translation: CASRPDREYGYTF.

CDR3: CASSPPLSGKRAKNIQYF. Written as DNA, the CDR3 is TGTGCCAGCTCACCACCCCTTAGCGGGAAACGAGCCAAAAACATTCAGTACTTC. The chain has TRBV18 and TRBJ2-4, with 8 bases lining up with TRBD2. V shed 0 bases and J 0 bases; nucleotides not matched to a gene: 7. CDR1 and CDR2 (germline): KGHSH, LQKENI. The CDR3 is made up of 18 amino acids.

The chain uses TRBV23-1 and TRBJ2-7; D is possibly TRBD1 (5 bases). TRBV23-1 is identified as an open reading frame with a role that is uncertain. Trimming took off 6 bases at V and 5 bases at J, with 23 bases between the two ends. The CDR3 has 16 residues. The CDR3 here is CASSPPRQGGFNEQYF. DNA for the CDR3: TGCGCCAGCAGCCCTCCTAGGCAGGGTGGGTTCAACGAGCAGTACTTC.

This chain connects TRBV6-5 to TRBJ2-7; D call uncertain. The germline V gene has CDR1 MNHEY and CDR2 SVGAGI. The CDR3 consists of 13 residues. Trimming left V 7 bases short and J 2 bases short, with 12 bases between. The CDR3 nucleotides are TGTGCCAGCAATCTGTACAGTACCTACGAGCAGTACTTC. Translation gives CASNLYSTYEQYF.

The chain carries TRBV2 and TRBJ1-4; a weak D match, TRBD1 (5 bases). Germline V gene lookup returns CDR1 SNHLY and CDR2 FYNNEI. This CDR3 comprises 15 residues. V was cut by 1 base and J by 8 bases, with 14 bases left in between. The CDR3 DNA follows: TGTGCCAGCAGTGAAGGTTTGGGGGGAAGGGAAAAACTGTTTTTT. This sequence encodes CASSEGLGGREKLFF.

The chain combines TRBV18 with TRBJ1-2; D might be TRBD1 (5 bases). Per germline, CDR1 KGHSH and CDR2 LQKENI. V shed 2 bases and J shed 5 bases, with 15 bases lying between them. This CDR3 spans 15 amino acids. The CDR3 nucleotides are TGTGCCAGCTCACCAGCAACAGGCCGCGAATATGGCTACACCTTC. Encoded protein: CASSPATGREYGYTF. Full variable domain (rest looked up from reference TRBV18 and TRBJ1-2): NAGVMQNPRHLVRRRGQEARLRCSPMKGHSHVYWYRQLPEEGLKFMVYLQKENIIDESGMPKERFSAEFPKEGPSILRIQQVVRGDSAAYFCASSPATGREYGYTFGSGTRLTVV.

The J gene is TRBJ1-3, the V gene TRBV9; 7 bases are shared with TRBD1. V was clipped by 0 bases and J by 2 bases; unmatched bases: 11. The CDR3 runs to 18 residues. The germline V gene has CDR1 SGDLS and CDR2 YYNGEE. This CDR3 is CASSVGSGGFNAGNTIYF. CDR3 bases: TGTGCCAGCAGCGTAGGGTCAGGGGGTTTCAACGCTGGAAACACCATATATTTT.

V gene TRBV5-1 combines with J gene TRBJ2-1, with 14 bases fitting TRBD2. V shed 0 bases, J shed 6 bases, and the junction held 2 bases outside the gene matches. Germline V CDR1 and CDR2: SGHRS, YFSETQ. This CDR3 is 16 amino acids long. The CDR3 sequence: CASSLAGLAGANEQFF. CDR3 DNA sequence: TGCGCCAGCAGCTTGGCGGGACTAGCGGGGGCCAATGAGCAGTTCTTC.

This chain uses TRBV6-6 with TRBJ2-2; 11 bases align to TRBD1. J lost 4 bases, V lost 5 bases, and 9 bases had no gene match. CDR1 and CDR2 from the germline V gene are MNHNY and SVGAGI (reference sequence). The CDR3 extends over 17 amino acids. CDR3 residues: CASSPRKGQGGTGELFF. CDR3 coding DNA: TGTGCCAGCAGTCCCCGGAAGGGACAGGGGGGCACCGGGGAGCTGTTTTTT.

The chain combines TRBV10-3 with TRBJ2-1; 8 bases are a match to TRBD2. This CDR3 comprises 17 residues. Germline CDR1 reads ENHRY; CDR2 reads SYGVKD. The V and J ends lost 7 bases and 8 bases, in that order; junction bases with no gene match: 19. The CDR3 loop is CAINTADPGLGFDEQFF. CDR3 bases: TGTGCCATCAACACAGCGGATCCGGGACTAGGTTTCGATGAGCAGTTCTTC.

The V call is TRBV2, the J call TRBJ1-1; D is undetermined. Germline V lookup: CDR1 SNHLY, CDR2 FYNNEI. V was shortened by 2 bases and J by 10 bases, with 14 bases between the two germline ends. The CDR3 is made up of 13 amino acids. The CDR3 DNA reads as TGTGCCAGCAGTGAAAGCGGGATAACTATAGCTTTCTTT. This codes for CASSESGITIAFF.

The CDR3 coding sequence is TGTGCCAGCAGTGTCAGACAGATAAGCTCCTACGAGCAGTACTTC. Its protein is CASSVRQISSYEQYF. The chain has TRBV2 and TRBJ2-7, with D tentatively TRBD1 (5 bases). V was clipped by 4 bases and J by 0 bases, with 13 bases between them. This CDR3 is built from 15 residues. Germline CDR1 SNHLY, CDR2 FYNNEI.

CDR3 protein: CASSLASGQLNEKLFF. Here the CDR3 DNA reads TGTGCCAGCAGCTTAGCGTCGGGACAGTTAAATGAAAAACTGTTTTTT. The gene calls are TRBV7-2 and TRBJ1-4; 7 positions match TRBD1. Unmatched junction bases numbered 6, after V lost 0 bases and J lost 5 bases. CDR3 length: 16 residues. Germline V lookup: CDR1 SGHTA, CDR2 FQGNSA.